One T cell receptor (beta chain) is described in this entry. This sample stems from a study of blood T cell repertoires in COVID-19. The method was immunoSEQ multiplex PCR; TCRdb's version includes in-frame clones alone and lacks a portion of them. The sample yields roughly 280,000 clones, roughly 85% seen once. The source material was peripheral blood. This clonotype originated in a woman in her 70s with acute or convalescent COVID-19.

CDR3 coding DNA: TGTGCCAGCTCTCAGGGACAGGCCACAGATACGCAGTATTTT. Translation gives CASSQGQATDTQYF. This chain connects TRBV18 to TRBJ2-3; 8 bases line up with TRBD1. The germline V gene has CDR1 KGHSH and CDR2 LQKENI. The CDR3 is 14 residues long. Unmatched junction bases numbered 4, after V lost 6 bases and J lost 2 bases. The full variable domain, its missing parts supplied by reference TRBV18 and TRBJ2-3, is NAGVMQNPRHLVRRRGQEARLRCSPMKGHSHVYWYRQLPEEGLKFMVYLQKENIIDESGMPKERFSAEFPKEGPSILRIQQVVRGDSAAYFCASSQGQATDTQYFGPGTRLTVL.